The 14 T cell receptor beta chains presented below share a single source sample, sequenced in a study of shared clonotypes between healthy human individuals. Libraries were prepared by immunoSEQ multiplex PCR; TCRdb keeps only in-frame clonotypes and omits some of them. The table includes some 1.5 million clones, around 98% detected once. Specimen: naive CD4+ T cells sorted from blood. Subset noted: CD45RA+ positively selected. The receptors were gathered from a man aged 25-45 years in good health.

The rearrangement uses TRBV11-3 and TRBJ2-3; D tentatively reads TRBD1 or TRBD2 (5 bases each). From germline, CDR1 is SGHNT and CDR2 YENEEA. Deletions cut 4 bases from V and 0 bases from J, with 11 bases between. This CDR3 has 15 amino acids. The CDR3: CASSSRDASTDTQYF. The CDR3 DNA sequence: TGTGCCAGCAGCTCAAGGGACGCTAGCACAGATACGCAGTATTTT.

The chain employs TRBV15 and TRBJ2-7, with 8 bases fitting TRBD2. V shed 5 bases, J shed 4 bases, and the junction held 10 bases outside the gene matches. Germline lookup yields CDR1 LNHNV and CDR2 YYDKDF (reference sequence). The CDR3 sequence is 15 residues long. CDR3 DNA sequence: TGTGCCACCAGCGGAACAGGGCCGGGGGGGTACGAGCAGTACTTC. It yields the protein CATSGTGPGGYEQYF.

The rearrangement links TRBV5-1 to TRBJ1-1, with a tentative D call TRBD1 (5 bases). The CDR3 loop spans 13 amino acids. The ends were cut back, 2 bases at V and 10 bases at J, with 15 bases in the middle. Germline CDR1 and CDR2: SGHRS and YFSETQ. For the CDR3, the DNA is TGCGCCAGCAGCTTTACGGTAGGGGATCGAGCTTTCTTT. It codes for CASSFTVGDRAFF.

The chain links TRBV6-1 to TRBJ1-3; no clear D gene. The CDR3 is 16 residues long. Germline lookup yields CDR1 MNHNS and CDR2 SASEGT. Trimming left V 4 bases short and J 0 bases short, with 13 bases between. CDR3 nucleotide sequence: TGTGCCAGCAGTGTCCGAGGGCCTTACTCTGGAAACACCATATATTTT. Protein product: CASSVRGPYSGNTIYF.

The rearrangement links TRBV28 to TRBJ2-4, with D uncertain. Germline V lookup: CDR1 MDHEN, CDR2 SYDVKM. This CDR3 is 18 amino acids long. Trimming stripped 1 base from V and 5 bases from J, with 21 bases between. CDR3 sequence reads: CASSLFRWVGDIQNIQYF. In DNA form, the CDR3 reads TGTGCCAGCAGTTTATTTAGGTGGGTCGGAGATATCCAAAACATTCAGTACTTC.

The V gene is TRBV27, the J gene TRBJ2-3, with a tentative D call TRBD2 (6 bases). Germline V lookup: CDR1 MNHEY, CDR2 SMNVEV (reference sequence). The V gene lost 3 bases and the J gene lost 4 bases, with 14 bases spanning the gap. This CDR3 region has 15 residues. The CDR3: CASSLGLANPDTQYF. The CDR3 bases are TGTGCCAGCAGTTTGGGACTCGCCAACCCAGATACGCAGTATTTT.

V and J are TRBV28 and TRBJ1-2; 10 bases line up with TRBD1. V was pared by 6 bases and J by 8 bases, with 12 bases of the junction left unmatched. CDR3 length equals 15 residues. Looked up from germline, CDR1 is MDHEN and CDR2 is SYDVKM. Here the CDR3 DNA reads TGTGCCAGCAGCTTGCCGGGGGGGACAGGGGTAGGCTACACCTTC. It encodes CASSLPGGTGVGYTF.

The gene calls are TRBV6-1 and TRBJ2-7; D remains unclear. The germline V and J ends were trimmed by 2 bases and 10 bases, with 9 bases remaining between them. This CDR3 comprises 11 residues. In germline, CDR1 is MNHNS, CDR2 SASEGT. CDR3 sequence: CASSEMVGQYF. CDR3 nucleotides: TGTGCCAGCAGTGAAATGGTCGGACAGTACTTC.

DNA for the CDR3: TGTGCCAGCAGCCGCACAATCTCGGACATTCAGTACTTC. It codes for CASSRTISDIQYF. This rearrangement joins TRBV5-4 to TRBJ2-4; D gene uncertain. The germline V gene encodes CDR1 SGHNT and CDR2 YYREEE (reference sequence). This CDR3 is built from 13 residues. Trimming pared 4 bases from V and 8 bases from J, leaving 13 bases between.

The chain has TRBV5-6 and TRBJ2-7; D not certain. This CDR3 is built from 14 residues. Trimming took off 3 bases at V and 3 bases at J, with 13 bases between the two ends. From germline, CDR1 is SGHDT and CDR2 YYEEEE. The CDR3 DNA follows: TGTGCCAGCAGCTACTTCGCACTCCTCTACGAGCAGTACTTC. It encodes CASSYFALLYEQYF.

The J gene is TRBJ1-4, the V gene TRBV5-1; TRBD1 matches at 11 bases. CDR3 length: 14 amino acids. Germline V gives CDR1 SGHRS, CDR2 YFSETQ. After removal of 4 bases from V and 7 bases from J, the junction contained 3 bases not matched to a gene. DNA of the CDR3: TGCGCCAGCAGCGGACAGGGGGCGGGTGAAAAACTGTTTTTT. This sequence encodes CASSGQGAGEKLFF.

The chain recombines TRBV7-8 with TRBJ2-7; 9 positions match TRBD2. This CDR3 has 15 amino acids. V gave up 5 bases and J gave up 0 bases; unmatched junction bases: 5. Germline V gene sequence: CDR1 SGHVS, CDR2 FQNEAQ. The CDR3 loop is CASSVQTSGSYEQYF. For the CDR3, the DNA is TGTGCCAGCAGCGTTCAGACTAGCGGCTCCTACGAGCAGTACTTC.

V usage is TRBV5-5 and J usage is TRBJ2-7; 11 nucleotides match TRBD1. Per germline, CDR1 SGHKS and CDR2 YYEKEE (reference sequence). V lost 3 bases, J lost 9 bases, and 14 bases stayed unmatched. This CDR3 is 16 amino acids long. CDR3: CASSSSGTGGSRRQYF. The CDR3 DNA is TGTGCCAGCAGCTCCTCCGGGACAGGGGGTTCGCGCAGGCAGTACTTC.

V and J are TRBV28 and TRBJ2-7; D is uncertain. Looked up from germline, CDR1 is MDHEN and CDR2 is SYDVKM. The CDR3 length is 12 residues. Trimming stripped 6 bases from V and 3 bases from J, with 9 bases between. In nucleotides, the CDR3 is TGTGCCAGCAGACCCGGCGGCTACGAGCAGTACTTC. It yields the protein CASRPGGYEQYF.